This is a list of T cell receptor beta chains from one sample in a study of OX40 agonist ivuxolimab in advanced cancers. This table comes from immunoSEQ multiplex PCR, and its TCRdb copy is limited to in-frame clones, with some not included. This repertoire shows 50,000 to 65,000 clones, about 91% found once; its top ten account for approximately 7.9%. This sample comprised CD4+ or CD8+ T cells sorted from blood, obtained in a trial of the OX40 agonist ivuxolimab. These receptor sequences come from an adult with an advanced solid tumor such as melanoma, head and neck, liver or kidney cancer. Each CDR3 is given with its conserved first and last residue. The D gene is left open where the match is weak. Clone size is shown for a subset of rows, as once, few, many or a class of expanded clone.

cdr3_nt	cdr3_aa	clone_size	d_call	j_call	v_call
TGTGCCAGCAGCCAAGAAGGGACAGGGGGTTACTATGGCTACACCTTC	CASSQEGTGGYYGYTF	-	TRBD1	TRBJ1-2	TRBV4-2
TGTGCCTGGACTAGCGGGGTGGTTGAGCAGTTCTTC	CAWTSGVVEQFF	-	TRBD2	TRBJ2-1	TRBV30
TGTGCCAGCAGTGATAAAAGGGTGGGACCCAACTACGAGCAGTACTTC	CASSDKRVGPNYEQYF	-	-	TRBJ2-7	TRBV2
TGTGCCAGCAGCCCCCCCTCTGGGAGGGAGATCCACGAGCAGTACTTC	CASSPPSGREIHEQYF	-	TRBD2	TRBJ2-7	TRBV9
TGTGCCAGCAGTGAGGGAATCGCTGAAGCTTTCTTT	CASSEGIAEAFF	-	-	TRBJ1-1	TRBV7-9
TGTGCCAGCAGCCTCGGGCTTCGGCAGCCCCAGCATTTT	CASSLGLRQPQHF	-	-	TRBJ1-5	TRBV27
TGTGCCAGCAGCCCCGAGAGCTCCTACAATGAGCAGTTCTTC	CASSPESSYNEQFF	-	-	TRBJ2-1	TRBV6-4
TGTGCCAGCAGGGGACAGTTTTCCTACGAGCAGTACTTC	CASRGQFSYEQYF	-	TRBD1	TRBJ2-7	TRBV5-5
TGCGCCAGCAGCCACCGAATTAATTCACCCCTCCACTTT	CASSHRINSPLHF	-	-	TRBJ1-6	TRBV4-3
TGTGCCAGCAGTTACTCGATTAGTGAAAACACTGAAGCTTTCTTT	CASSYSISENTEAFF	-	-	TRBJ1-1	TRBV6-5
TGTGCCAGCTCAAAGGGGACAGGGGACTACGAGCAGTACTTC	CASSKGTGDYEQYF	-	TRBD1	TRBJ2-7	TRBV18
TGTGCCAGTAGTATTACGGCGGGAAGATACGAGCAGTACTTC	CASSITAGRYEQYF	once	-	TRBJ2-7	TRBV19
TGTGCCAGCAGCTTGGAGATCAGAGGGTATTCCTACAATGAGCAGTTCTTC	CASSLEIRGYSYNEQFF	-	-	TRBJ2-1	TRBV7-2
TGTGCCAGCAGGCCTGTAGATACTGGAAACACCATATATTTT	CASRPVDTGNTIYF	-	-	TRBJ1-3	TRBV27
TGTGCCAGCAGTCTTGACCGGGGTGACTACACCTTC	CASSLDRGDYTF	-	-	TRBJ1-2	TRBV28
TGTGCCAGCAGTGACTCATTGGGTGAGCAGTTCTTC	CASSDSLGEQFF	-	-	TRBJ2-1	TRBV6-4
TGTGCCAGCAGTAAAGACCTCGCTGGGGCCAACGTCCTGACTTTC	CASSKDLAGANVLTF	-	-	TRBJ2-6	TRBV6-5
TGTGCCAGCAGCCGGACAGGGGCCCTTGAAGGCTACGCCTTC	CASSRTGALEGYAF	-	TRBD1	TRBJ1-2	TRBV28
TGTGCCAGCAGCCCCTACACAGGGACGCAGTATTTT	CASSPYTGTQYF	-	-	TRBJ2-3	TRBV27
TGTGCCAGCAGCGTAATCCCGGGGGGGTCCGCTGGAAACACCATATATTTT	CASSVIPGGSAGNTIYF	-	-	TRBJ1-3	TRBV9
TGTGCCAGCAGTTACTCGATCGCCCGACCCTTGGGCTACACCTTC	CASSYSIARPLGYTF	once	-	TRBJ1-2	TRBV6-5
TGCGCCAGCAGCAGTGGCAGGGGCCGGGAGACCCAGTACTTC	CASSSGRGRETQYF	-	-	TRBJ2-5	TRBV4-1
TGCGCCAGCAGCTGGACTAGCGGGATGAACTACGAGCAGTACTTC	CASSWTSGMNYEQYF	-	TRBD2	TRBJ2-7	TRBV5-1
TGTGCCAGCAGCCCTTACGTTTCCACTGAAGCTTTCTTT	CASSPYVSTEAFF	-	-	TRBJ1-1	TRBV14
TGTGCCAGCAGTAATTCATCAGGGGGTAACGGGGAAAAACTGTTTTTT	CASSNSSGGNGEKLFF	once	TRBD1	TRBJ1-4	TRBV6-7
TGTGCCAGCAGCTCGGGACTAGCGGCCGGGGAGCTGTTTTTT	CASSSGLAAGELFF	-	TRBD2	TRBJ2-2	TRBV7-9
TGTGCCAGCAGCTCCGGCAAAGGGTCGGTGGTTCAACGTACTGAAGCTTTCTTT	CASSSGKGSVVQRTEAFF	-	-	TRBJ1-1	TRBV7-9
TGTGCCAGCAGTTCCATACAGGGGAAGAACACTGAAGCTTTCTTT	CASSSIQGKNTEAFF	-	TRBD1	TRBJ1-1	TRBV27
TGTGCCAGCAGTTTAGCAGGGGCCTGGCAGCCCCAGCATTTT	CASSLAGAWQPQHF	-	-	TRBJ1-5	TRBV27
TGTGCCAGTAGTACAAGGACAGGATTAAGCTCTGGGGCCAACGTCCTGACTTTC	CASSTRTGLSSGANVLTF	-	TRBD1	TRBJ2-6	TRBV19
TGTGCCAGCAGCCCCCTTCAAGTCGAGGCAGGGGGCCACAGAGATACGCAGTATTTT	CASSPLQVEAGGHRDTQYF	-	TRBD1	TRBJ2-3	TRBV5-4
TGCGCCAGCAGCCAAGTAGGGGAAGGAAACATTCAGTACTTC	CASSQVGEGNIQYF	-	-	TRBJ2-4	TRBV4-3
TGTGCCAGCAGTTACGGACCTTCGCCTGGAAACACCATATATTTT	CASSYGPSPGNTIYF	many	-	TRBJ1-3	TRBV6-5
TGTGCCAGCAAGGATATCTATAGCAATCAGCCCCAGCATTTT	CASKDIYSNQPQHF	-	-	TRBJ1-5	TRBV28
TGTGCCAGCAGTAGGGGACAGGGGTTCGTGTGGGGAGAAGCTTTCTTT	CASSRGQGFVWGEAFF	-	TRBD1	TRBJ1-1	TRBV27
TGTGCCAGCAGTTTAGTTTTCGGGGGCGGTGGAAACACCATATATTTT	CASSLVFGGGGNTIYF	-	-	TRBJ1-3	TRBV27
TGTGCCTGGAGGGTACAGGGCATGATCACTGAAGCTTTCTTT	CAWRVQGMITEAFF	-	-	TRBJ1-1	TRBV30
TGTGCCAGCAGCTTCGGGACCAACTACGAGCAGTACTTC	CASSFGTNYEQYF	-	-	TRBJ2-7	TRBV7-9
TGTGCCAGCAGCCCCCGACAGGCCTACGAGCAGTACTTC	CASSPRQAYEQYF	-	-	TRBJ2-7	TRBV11-1
TGTGCCTGGGGAGGGTTCACGGAGAACACTGAAGCTTTCTTT	CAWGGFTENTEAFF	-	-	TRBJ1-1	TRBV30
TGTGCCAGCAGGACAGGGGGCGCAAGGAACGAGCAGTACTTC	CASRTGGARNEQYF	-	TRBD1	TRBJ2-7	TRBV27
TGTGCCAGCAGCTTAGGGGACAGGGTGACTGAAGCTTTCTTT	CASSLGDRVTEAFF	-	TRBD1	TRBJ1-1	TRBV5-8
TGTGCCAGTAGCCCCGGGCCCGGTGAAGCTTTCTTT	CASSPGPGEAFF	-	-	TRBJ1-1	TRBV19
TGTGCCAGCAGTTTGGGGACAGGGGCTACCGGGGAGCTGTTTTTT	CASSLGTGATGELFF	-	TRBD1	TRBJ2-2	TRBV27
TGTGCCAGCAGGCTCTTGAACTATAATGAGCAGTTCTTC	CASRLLNYNEQFF	few	-	TRBJ2-1	TRBV7-9
TGTGCCAGCAGTTTATACCTCTCCAGGGCGGGGACTGAAGCTTTCTTT	CASSLYLSRAGTEAFF	-	-	TRBJ1-1	TRBV27
TGTGCCAGCAGCCCTCTTAGCGGGGGGGCCCACAATGAGCAGTTCTTC	CASSPLSGGAHNEQFF	-	TRBD2	TRBJ2-1	TRBV11-3
TGTGCCACCAGCAGGGAACCCCGGACAGGGGGCTATAACTATGGCTACACCTTC	CATSREPRTGGYNYGYTF	once	TRBD1	TRBJ1-2	TRBV15
TGTGCCCACAAACAGGACTCTGGAAACACCATATATTTT	CAHKQDSGNTIYF	-	-	TRBJ1-3	TRBV2
TGTGCCAGCAGCTCACAGGGGCATGAGCAGTTCTTC	CASSSQGHEQFF	once	TRBD1	TRBJ2-1	TRBV7-2
TGTGCGACAAAAGGGAGAGCAGCCAATTCACCCCTCCACTTT	CATKGRAANSPLHF	-	-	TRBJ1-6	TRBV28
TGTGCCAGCAGCTTTGGGGTAGCGGGAGCCTACGAGCAGTACTTC	CASSFGVAGAYEQYF	-	TRBD2	TRBJ2-7	TRBV7-9
TGTGCCAGCAGCTACGGACAGAGCTCCTACGAGCAGTACTTC	CASSYGQSSYEQYF	once	-	TRBJ2-7	TRBV6-5
TGTGCCAGCAGTTTACAAGCCCGGGTGGTCCCGAGCACAGATACGCAGTATTTT	CASSLQARVVPSTDTQYF	once	-	TRBJ2-3	TRBV27
TGTGCCAGCAGCTCTCGGACTAGCTTCTATGAGCAGTTCTTC	CASSSRTSFYEQFF	-	TRBD2	TRBJ2-1	TRBV7-9
TGTGCCAGCAGCGCCTCCCTAGCGGGGATCACAGATACGCAGTATTTT	CASSASLAGITDTQYF	-	TRBD2	TRBJ2-3	TRBV9
TGTGCCAGCAGTTACGATGGGCCCTTGGATACGCAGTATTTT	CASSYDGPLDTQYF	-	-	TRBJ2-3	TRBV6-5